This TCR beta chain was captured in a study of blood T cell repertoires in COVID-19. TCRdb's table, derived via immunoSEQ multiplex PCR, lists solely in-frame clones and lacks some. The sample records 220,000 or so clones, 82% being singletons. Sequenced material: peripheral blood. This receptor was identified in an elderly woman with COVID-19, enrolled during active disease.

This chain's CDR3 is CASSDAAGANVLTF. CDR3 in DNA: TGTGCCAGCAGTGACGCGGCTGGGGCCAACGTCCTGACTTTC. The V gene is TRBV6-4, the J gene TRBJ2-6; D is undetermined. The CDR3 contains 14 residues. V lost 2 bases to trimming and J lost 2 bases, with 4 bases between them. Germline V gene lookup returns CDR1 MRHNA and CDR2 SNTAGT.